The 32 T cell receptor beta chains below all came from one sample that was sequenced in a study of blood T cell repertoires in COVID-19. The table came from immunoSEQ multiplex PCR; TCRdb's copy has only in-frame clones and leaves some out. The sample holds roughly 190,000 clones, roughly four fifths seen once. Material: peripheral blood. The receptor set was obtained from a woman aged 40 to 49 with acute or convalescent COVID-19.

The chain couples TRBV7-2 to TRBJ2-1; 8 nucleotides agree with TRBD1. V gave up 4 bases and J gave up 9 bases; unmatched junction bases: 5. Germline V gene sequence: CDR1 SGHTA, CDR2 FQGNSA. The CDR3 is 13 residues long. The CDR3 DNA follows: TGTGCCAGCAGCTCAGGACAGGGCCGTGAGCAGTTCTTC. This codes for CASSSGQGREQFF.

The chain couples TRBV7-8 to TRBJ2-6, with D possibly TRBD1 on 5 matching bases. Germline assignment: CDR1 SGHVS and CDR2 FQNEAQ. The CDR3 length is 15 residues. V was clipped by 4 bases and J by 4 bases, with 11 bases between them. CDR3 sequence (DNA): TGTGCCAGCAGCTCGCAGGGTTACGGGGCCAACGTCCTGACTTTC. It translates to CASSSQGYGANVLTF.

The chain has TRBV3-1 (or the pseudogene TRBV3-2) and TRBJ2-1; 7 positions agree with TRBD2. The CDR3 is made up of 17 amino acids. V lost 1 base, J lost 2 bases, and 8 bases stayed unmatched. Germline V lookup: CDR1 LGHDT, CDR2 YNNKEL (reference sequence). CDR3 sequence reads: CASSQGVAGETYNEQFF. The DNA of the CDR3 is TGTGCCAGCAGCCAAGGTGTAGCGGGCGAAACCTACAATGAGCAGTTCTTC.

This chain links TRBV27 with TRBJ2-3; D gene ambiguous. The CDR3 length is 14 residues. The germline V gene encodes CDR1 MNHEY and CDR2 SMNVEV (reference sequence). Trimming cost V 8 bases and J 2 bases, with 14 bases left between them. CDR3 region: CASGKQISTDTQYF. The CDR3 nucleotides read TGTGCCAGCGGAAAACAGATTTCCACAGATACGCAGTATTTT.

V usage is TRBV9 and J usage is TRBJ2-1, with 7 bases matching TRBD2. The V gene end was trimmed by 0 bases and the J gene end by 0 bases; junction bases not matched to a gene: 3. Germline V gives CDR1 SGDLS, CDR2 YYNGEE. CDR3 size: 16 residues. CDR3 residues: CASSVGSGGSYNEQFF. For the CDR3, the DNA is TGTGCCAGCAGCGTAGGGTCGGGGGGCTCCTACAATGAGCAGTTCTTC.

This clone was seen a single time. This sequence joins TRBV4-1 and TRBJ2-7, with D possibly matching TRBD2 (5 bases). The CDR3 length is 14 residues. The germline CDR1 and CDR2 sequences are MGHRA and YSYEKL. Trimming removed 3 bases from V and 2 bases from J, with 11 bases in between. The CDR3 DNA reads as TGCGCCAGCAGCCAGCCGGACTTCCCCTACGAGCAGTACTTC. Its translation: CASSQPDFPYEQYF.

The chain combines TRBV6-5 with TRBJ1-3; D may be TRBD1 (5 bases). V was cut by 5 bases and J by 2 bases, with 10 bases left in between. Germline assignment: CDR1 MNHEY and CDR2 SVGAGI. The CDR3 runs to 14 residues. CDR3 sequence: CASSPQGTGNTIYF. DNA of the CDR3: TGTGCCAGCAGTCCCCAGGGAACTGGAAACACCATATATTTT.

Written as DNA, the CDR3 is TGTGCCAGCAGTGGTACAGCGGGAGTGTACAATGAGCAGTTCTTC. It is translated as CASSGTAGVYNEQFF. V usage is TRBV2 and J usage is TRBJ2-1; 8 bases are a match to TRBD2. Germline trimming cut 4 bases from V and 4 bases from J; bases unmatched to any gene: 6. CDR3 length: 15 residues. CDR1 SNHLY and CDR2 FYNNEI come from the germline V gene. The full variable domain, completed using reference TRBV2 and TRBJ2-1, is EPEVTQTPSHQVTQMGQEVILRCVPISNHLYFYWYRQILGQKVEFLVSFYNNEISEKSEIFDDQFSVERPDGSNFTLKIRSTKLEDSAMYFCASSGTAGVYNEQFFGPGTRLTVL.

The chain uses TRBV28 and TRBJ2-2; no reliable D call. Germline V gene data show CDR1 as MDHEN and CDR2 as SYDVKM. The V gene lost 5 bases and the J gene lost 5 bases, with 6 bases spanning the gap. The CDR3 spans 12 residues. For the CDR3, the DNA is TGTGCCAGCAGTGTCTCTACCGGGGAGCTGTTTTTT. Amino acid sequence: CASSVSTGELFF.

The rearrangement links TRBV20-1 to TRBJ2-3; TRBD1 agrees at 7 bases. This CDR3 has 11 amino acids. Germline V lookup: CDR1 DFQATT, CDR2 SNEGSKA (reference sequence). The J segment lost 6 bases and the V segment lost 5 bases, leaving 2 bases of the junction unmatched. The CDR3 DNA reads TGCAGTGCTCGGACAGGTGATACGCAGTATTTT. Translated: CSARTGDTQYF.

In this sample, this clone turned up a few times. The chain is built from TRBV6-6 and TRBJ1-1; D is possibly TRBD1 (5 bases). Germline V gene sequence: CDR1 MNHNY, CDR2 SVGAGI (reference sequence). With 6 bases removed from V and 5 bases from J, the gap between germline ends came to 13 bases. This CDR3 is 13 amino acids long. CDR3 in DNA: TGTGCCAGCAGCCTCCAGACAGCTACTGAAGCTTTCTTT. Protein product: CASSLQTATEAFF.

This chain uses TRBV11-1 with TRBJ2-5; 13 nucleotides line up with TRBD2. CDR3 length: 15 residues. Trimming at V came to 6 bases and at J to 5 bases, leaving 6 bases not matched to a gene. Germline CDR1 and CDR2: SGHAT and FQDESV (reference sequence). DNA for the CDR3: TGTGCCAGCAGAAGGGGACTAGCGGGGCAGGAGACCCAGTACTTC. This translates into CASRRGLAGQETQYF.

The V call is TRBV11-2, the J call TRBJ2-1; TRBD2 aligns across 15 bases. With 7 bases clipped from V and 7 bases from J, the junction kept 5 bases outside the gene matches. The CDR3 is made up of 15 amino acids. Germline V gene lookup returns CDR1 SGHAT and CDR2 FQNNGV. The CDR3 region is CASTTGLAGGNEQFF. DNA of the CDR3: TGTGCCAGCACTACGGGACTAGCGGGAGGAAATGAGCAGTTCTTC.

The genes are TRBV11-2 and TRBJ1-2; 8 bases fit TRBD1. Germline CDR1 SGHAT, CDR2 FQNNGV. The CDR3 contains 15 residues. The V and J ends lost 5 bases and 1 base, in that order; junction bases with no gene match: 6. The CDR3 coding sequence is TGTGCCAGCAGCCGCCGACAGGGGCATAACTATGGCTACACCTTC. It specifies CASSRRQGHNYGYTF.

V gene TRBV6-5 combines with J gene TRBJ2-5; tentative D call: TRBD2 (5 bases). The CDR3 is made up of 15 amino acids. The V end was cut by 7 bases, the J end by 4 bases, with 19 bases between. Germline-derived CDR1 and CDR2 are MNHEY and SVGAGI. The CDR3 reads CASTIRPGSGETQYF. In nucleotides, the CDR3 is TGTGCCAGCACGATCAGGCCGGGGTCAGGAGAGACCCAGTACTTC.

The chain combines TRBV19 with TRBJ1-1; D perhaps matches TRBD1 (5 bases). The germline V gene has CDR1 LNHDA and CDR2 SQIVND (reference sequence). V lost 9 bases and J 3 bases, leaving 20 bases between the germline ends. The CDR3 has 15 amino acids. The DNA for the CDR3 is TGTGCCAGCCACCGGGACGGGGGATTCTACACTGAAGCTTTCTTT. As protein: CASHRDGGFYTEAFF.

The chain carries TRBV5-4 and TRBJ1-6; 8 bases fit TRBD1. The CDR3 has 15 amino acids. CDR1 and CDR2 (germline): SGHNT, YYREEE (reference sequence). V was pared by 0 bases and J by 10 bases, with 6 bases of the junction left unmatched. The CDR3 loop reads CASSLGTGLSSPLHF. CDR3 coding DNA: TGTGCCAGCAGCTTGGGGACAGGGCTCAGCTCACCCCTCCACTTT. Using reference TRBV5-4 and TRBJ1-6 for the parts outside the CDR3, the full variable domain is ETGVTQSPTHLIKTRGQQVTLRCSSQSGHNTVSWYQQALGQGPQFIFQYYREEENGRGNFPPRFSGLQFPNYSSELNVNALELDDSALYLCASSLGTGLSSPLHFGNGTRLTVT.

CDR3 nucleotides: TGTGCCAGCAGCTTGCAAGAACAGAACACTGAAGCTTTCTTT. It yields the protein CASSLQEQNTEAFF. This chain uses TRBV5-4 with TRBJ1-1; D call uncertain. Germline assignment: CDR1 SGHNT and CDR2 YYREEE (reference sequence). V was cut by 1 base and J by 1 base, with 8 bases left in between. The CDR3 has 14 residues.

The genes are TRBV6-1 and TRBJ1-1, with TRBD1 as a possible D gene (6 bases). Per the germline V gene, CDR1 is MNHNS and CDR2 is SASEGT. The CDR3 runs 17 residues. Trimming left V 0 bases short and J 4 bases short, with 18 bases between. CDR3: CASSEALGGAILTEAFF. CDR3 bases: TGTGCCAGCAGTGAAGCGCTCGGGGGGGCCATACTCACTGAAGCTTTCTTT.

The V gene is TRBV19, the J gene TRBJ1-6, with D possibly matching TRBD1 (6 bases). V was clipped by 7 bases and J by 2 bases, with 12 bases between them. CDR3 length: 15 residues. Germline V CDR1 and CDR2: LNHDA, SQIVND (reference sequence). This CDR3 is CASMQGSTYNSPLHF. The DNA for the CDR3 is TGTGCCAGTATGCAGGGGAGTACCTATAATTCACCCCTCCACTTT.

This chain links TRBV9 with TRBJ1-2; tentatively, D is TRBD1 (6 bases). Germline CDR1 SGDLS, CDR2 YYNGEE. CDR3 length: 15 residues. The V gene lost 5 bases and the J gene lost 5 bases, with 19 bases spanning the gap. The CDR3 nucleotides are TGTGCCAGCAGTGGGGGGGCGCAGCAACCGTATGGCTACACCTTC. As protein: CASSGGAQQPYGYTF.

The rearrangement uses TRBV7-2 and TRBJ2-1; TRBD2 matches at 15 bases. V lost 5 bases to trimming and J lost 7 bases; unmatched junction nucleotides: 6. This CDR3 has 16 residues. The germline CDR1 and CDR2 sequences are SGHTA and FQGNSA. The chain's CDR3 is CASSPAGTSGRNEQFF. The CDR3 DNA is TGTGCCAGCAGCCCCGCCGGGACTAGCGGGAGGAATGAGCAGTTCTTC.

The rearrangement links TRBV19 to TRBJ1-5; 11 positions match TRBD1. With 3 bases clipped from V and 7 bases from J, the junction kept 5 bases outside the gene matches. This CDR3 is built from 15 residues. CDR1 LNHDA and CDR2 SQIVND come from the germline V gene (reference sequence). The CDR3 DNA is TGTGCCAGTAGTATTTGGGACAGGGGGATGCAGCCCCAGCATTTT. Protein product: CASSIWDRGMQPQHF.

V usage is TRBV27 and J usage is TRBJ2-1, with D perhaps matching TRBD2 (6 bases). Germline V gene data show CDR1 as MNHEY and CDR2 as SMNVEV (reference sequence). The CDR3 contains 14 residues. The ends were cut back, 3 bases at V and 8 bases at J, with 14 bases in the middle. The CDR3 is CASSFVGGAHEQFF. The DNA for the CDR3 is TGTGCCAGCAGTTTCGTTGGAGGGGCCCATGAGCAGTTCTTC.

This chain uses TRBV12-3 or TRBV12-4 with TRBJ2-1; no clear D gene. The ends were cut back, 1 base at V and 9 bases at J, with 7 bases in the middle. The CDR3 contains 12 residues. CDR3 residues: CASSLVAAEQFF. The CDR3 DNA reads as TGTGCCAGCAGTTTAGTCGCGGCTGAGCAGTTCTTC.

The rearrangement uses TRBV5-1 and TRBJ1-1; possible D gene TRBD1, 6 bases. The V end lost 8 bases, the J end lost 4 bases, and 18 bases lay between the germline ends. The V gene's germline CDR1 is SGHRS and CDR2 YFSETQ. CDR3 length: 14 residues. The CDR3 region has the DNA TGCGCCAGTACGTCCAGGGGCGCATCCACTGAAGCTTTCTTT. It translates to CASTSRGASTEAFF.

The rearrangement joins TRBV5-1 to TRBJ2-1; a weak D match, TRBD2 (5 bases). Trimming took off 4 bases at V and 0 bases at J, with 11 bases between the two ends. The germline gives CDR1 SGHRS, CDR2 YFSETQ. There are 15 residues in the CDR3. CDR3 loop: CASSVEGSSYNEQFF. CDR3 bases: TGCGCCAGCAGCGTCGAGGGAAGCTCCTACAATGAGCAGTTCTTC.

The chain carries TRBV7-9 and TRBJ1-6; weak D call: TRBD1 (6 bases). The CDR3 loop spans 14 amino acids. The germline V and J ends were trimmed by 3 bases and 8 bases, with 11 bases remaining between them. Germline loops: CDR1 SEHNR, CDR2 FQNEAQ (reference sequence). This CDR3 reads CASSLLQGDSPLHF. The CDR3 region has the DNA TGTGCCAGCAGCTTGTTACAGGGAGATTCACCCCTCCACTTT.

The chain joins TRBV5-1 to TRBJ2-5; possible D gene TRBD1, 6 bases. Germline lookup yields CDR1 SGHRS and CDR2 YFSETQ. Trimming took off 0 bases at V and 4 bases at J, with 7 bases between the two ends. The CDR3 has 13 residues. Here the CDR3 reads CASSLGRGETQYF. Written as DNA, the CDR3 is TGCGCCAGCAGCTTGGGCAGGGGAGAGACCCAGTACTTC.

The genes are TRBV11-2 and TRBJ1-4, with D possibly TRBD1 on 5 matching bases. Germline CDR1 SGHAT, CDR2 FQNNGV. V gave up 5 bases and J gave up 4 bases, with 14 bases separating them. CDR3 length equals 15 residues. The CDR3 nucleotides are TGTGCCAGCAGCACGAGACGGGACTATAATGAAAAACTGTTTTTT. Amino acids: CASSTRRDYNEKLFF.

The V gene is TRBV11-2, the J gene TRBJ2-1; D may be TRBD2 (5 bases). The germline CDR1 and CDR2 sequences are SGHAT and FQNNGV. The CDR3 runs 16 residues. V was clipped by 5 bases and J by 0 bases, with 14 bases between them. CDR3 nucleotide sequence: TGTGCCAGCAGCCCCCGCGGGTCGAGCTCCTACAATGAGCAGTTCTTC. Translating it yields CASSPRGSSSYNEQFF.

The chain's CDR3 is CASSQGLAIVYEQYF. In DNA form, the CDR3 reads TGTGCCAGCAGCCAAGGACTAGCGATCGTCTACGAGCAGTACTTC. The J gene is TRBJ2-7, the V gene TRBV3-1 (or the pseudogene TRBV3-2), with 8 nucleotides matching TRBD2. V was pared by 1 base and J by 3 bases, with 5 bases of the junction left unmatched. This CDR3 has 15 amino acids. Germline CDR1 LGHDT, CDR2 YNNKEL (reference sequence).